This T cell receptor beta chain was retrieved from a study of CXCR3-negative and CXCR3-positive naive CD8 T cells. Germline-derived CDR1 and CDR2 are LGHNA and YNFKEQ. The CDR3 spans 14 residues. This clonotype is identified as medium-sized from frequency. Antigen: not known. UMI-labeled TRB cDNA libraries were prepared by 5' RACE. TCRdb re-called the 5' RACE reads and gives one entry per CDR3 protein, without DNA. This specimen shows thousands of distinct CDR3 sequences; the ten leading clones hold roughly 1.4%. Overall study results and limits: In CXCR3-positive naive cells, the TRB CDR3s were more hydrophobic than in CXCR3-negative naive cells. In both naive subsets diversity was comparably high, whereas memory CD8+ cells showed much lower diversity.

The source is a human donor in good health. Some clones in this sample may be carry-over from other donors' samples. The sequenced sample was naive CXCR3+ CD8+ T cells from blood. Subset described: CD45RO-CCR7+CD27+CD95- naive CD8+ T cells expressing CXCR3 (TNR3+). This rearrangement joins TRBV4-2 to TRBJ2-4; TCRdb indicates TRBD1, and absent DNA this call remains unverified. The CDR3 sequence is CASSQTGPGDIQYF.